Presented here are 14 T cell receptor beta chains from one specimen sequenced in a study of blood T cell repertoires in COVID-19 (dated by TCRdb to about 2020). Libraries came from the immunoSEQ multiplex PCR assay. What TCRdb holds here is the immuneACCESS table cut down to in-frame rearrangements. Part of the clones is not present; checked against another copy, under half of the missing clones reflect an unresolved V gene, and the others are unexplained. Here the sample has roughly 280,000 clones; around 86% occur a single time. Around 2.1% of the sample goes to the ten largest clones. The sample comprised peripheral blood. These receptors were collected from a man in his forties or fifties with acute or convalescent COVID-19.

CDR3 loop: CASSHDRGPYGYTF. DNA for the CDR3: TGTGCCAGCTCCCACGACAGGGGCCCGTATGGCTACACCTTC. The J gene is TRBJ1-2, the V gene TRBV18, with TRBD1 identical over 8 bases. The V gene end was trimmed by 6 bases and the J gene end by 5 bases; junction bases not matched to a gene: 8. The V gene's germline CDR1 is KGHSH and CDR2 LQKENI. The CDR3 is 14 amino acids.

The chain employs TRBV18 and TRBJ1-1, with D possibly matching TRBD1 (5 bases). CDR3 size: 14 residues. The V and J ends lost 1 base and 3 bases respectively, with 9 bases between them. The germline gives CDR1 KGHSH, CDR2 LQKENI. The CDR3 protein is CASSPQGRYTEAFF. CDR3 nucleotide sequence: TGTGCCAGCTCACCACAGGGGCGATACACTGAAGCTTTCTTT.

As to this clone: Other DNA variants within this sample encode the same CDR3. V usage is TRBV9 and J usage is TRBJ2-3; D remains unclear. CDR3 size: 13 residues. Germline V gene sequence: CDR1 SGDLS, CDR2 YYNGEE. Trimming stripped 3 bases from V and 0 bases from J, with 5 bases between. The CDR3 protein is CASSDGSTDTQYF. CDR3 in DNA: TGTGCCAGCAGCGATGGCAGCACAGATACGCAGTATTTT.

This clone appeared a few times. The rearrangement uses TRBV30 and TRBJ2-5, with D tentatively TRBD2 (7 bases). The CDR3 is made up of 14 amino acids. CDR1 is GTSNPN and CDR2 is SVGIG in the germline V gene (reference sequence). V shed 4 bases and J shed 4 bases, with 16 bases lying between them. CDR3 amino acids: CAWNRGEGGETQYF. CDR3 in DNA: TGTGCCTGGAATAGGGGGGAGGGAGGAGAGACCCAGTACTTC.

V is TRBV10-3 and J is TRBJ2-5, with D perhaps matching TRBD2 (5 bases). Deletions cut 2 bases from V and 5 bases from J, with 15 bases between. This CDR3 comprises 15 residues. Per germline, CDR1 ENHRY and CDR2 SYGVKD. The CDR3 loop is CAISEGLTPAETQYF. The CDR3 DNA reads TGTGCCATCAGTGAGGGACTGACCCCAGCGGAGACCCAGTACTTC.

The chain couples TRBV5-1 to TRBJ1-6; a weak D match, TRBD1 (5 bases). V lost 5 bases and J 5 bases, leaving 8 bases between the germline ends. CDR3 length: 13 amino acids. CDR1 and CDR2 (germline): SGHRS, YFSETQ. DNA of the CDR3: TGCGCCAGCAGACCGACAGATAATTCACCCCTCCACTTT. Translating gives CASRPTDNSPLHF.

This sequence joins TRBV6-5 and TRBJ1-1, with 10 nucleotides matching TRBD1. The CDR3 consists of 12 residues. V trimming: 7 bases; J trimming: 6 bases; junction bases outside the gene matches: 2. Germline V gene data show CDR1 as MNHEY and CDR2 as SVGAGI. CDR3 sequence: CASTGQGAEAFF. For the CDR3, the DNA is TGTGCCAGCACCGGACAGGGGGCTGAAGCTTTCTTT.

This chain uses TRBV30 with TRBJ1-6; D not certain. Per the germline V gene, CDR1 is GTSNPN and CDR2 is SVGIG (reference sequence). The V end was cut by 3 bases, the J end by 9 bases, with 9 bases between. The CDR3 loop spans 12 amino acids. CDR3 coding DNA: TGTGCCTGGAGGGCGGCGGGTTCACCCCTCCACTTT. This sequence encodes CAWRAAGSPLHF.

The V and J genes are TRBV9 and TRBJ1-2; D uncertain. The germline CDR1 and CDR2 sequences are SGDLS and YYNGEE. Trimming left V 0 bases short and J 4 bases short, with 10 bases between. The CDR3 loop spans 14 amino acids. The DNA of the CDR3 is TGTGCCAGCAGCGTAGTTCCGGTGAGCTATGGCTACACCTTC. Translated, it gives CASSVVPVSYGYTF.

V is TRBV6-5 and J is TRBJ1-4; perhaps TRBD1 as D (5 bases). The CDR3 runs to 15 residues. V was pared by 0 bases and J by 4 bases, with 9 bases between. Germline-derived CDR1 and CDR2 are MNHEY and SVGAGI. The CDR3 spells CASSYSRAYNEKLFF. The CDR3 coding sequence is TGTGCCAGCAGTTACTCCAGGGCCTATAATGAAAAACTGTTTTTT.

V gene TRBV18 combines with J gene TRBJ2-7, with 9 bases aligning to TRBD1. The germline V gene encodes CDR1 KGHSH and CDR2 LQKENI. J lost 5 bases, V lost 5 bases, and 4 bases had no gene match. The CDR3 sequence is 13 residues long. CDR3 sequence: CASSYDRGNEQYF. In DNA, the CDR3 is TGTGCCAGCTCATATGACAGGGGGAACGAGCAGTACTTC. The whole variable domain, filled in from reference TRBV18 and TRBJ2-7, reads NAGVMQNPRHLVRRRGQEARLRCSPMKGHSHVYWYRQLPEEGLKFMVYLQKENIIDESGMPKERFSAEFPKEGPSILRIQQVVRGDSAAYFCASSYDRGNEQYFGPGTRLTVT.

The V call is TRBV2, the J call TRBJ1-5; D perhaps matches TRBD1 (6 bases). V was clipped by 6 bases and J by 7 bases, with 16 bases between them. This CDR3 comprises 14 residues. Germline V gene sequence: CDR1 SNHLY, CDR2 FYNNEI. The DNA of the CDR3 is TGTGCCAGCAGACGGTCCCGGGACATCCAGCCCCAGCATTTT. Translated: CASRRSRDIQPQHF.

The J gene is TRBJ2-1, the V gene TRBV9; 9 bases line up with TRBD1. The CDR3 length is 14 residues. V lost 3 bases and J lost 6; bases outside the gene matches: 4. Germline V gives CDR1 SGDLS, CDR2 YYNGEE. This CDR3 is CASSDDRGSNEQFF. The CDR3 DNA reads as TGTGCCAGCAGCGACGACAGGGGGTCCAATGAGCAGTTCTTC. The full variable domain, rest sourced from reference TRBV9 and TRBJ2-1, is DSGVTQTPKHLITATGQRVTLRCSPRSGDLSVYWYQQSLDQGLQFLIQYYNGEERAKGNILERFSAQQFPDLHSELNLSSLELGDSALYFCASSDDRGSNEQFFGPGTRLTVL.

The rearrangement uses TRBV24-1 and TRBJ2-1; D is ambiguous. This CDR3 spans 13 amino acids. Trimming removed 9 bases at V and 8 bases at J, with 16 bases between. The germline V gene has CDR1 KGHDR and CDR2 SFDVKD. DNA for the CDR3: TGTGCCACCCAACAGAGACAATTCGATGAGCAGTTCTTC. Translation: CATQQRQFDEQFF.